The next 30 T cell receptor beta chains were all read from a single sample in a study of T cells after yellow fever vaccination. Via MiXCR, TCRdb re-called the 5' RACE reads, giving one row per CDR3 protein. The data show around 610,000 distinct CDR3 sequences, about 14% seen once. The material sequenced was PBMCs, taken on the day of the yellow fever booster vaccination. Receptors were obtained from a man aged 30 to 45 who received the YFV17D yellow fever vaccine.

The J gene is TRBJ1-1, the V gene TRBV20-1; tentatively, D is TRBD1 (6 bases). V shed 5 bases and J shed 6 bases, with 19 bases lying between them. Germline V gene data show CDR1 as DFQATT and CDR2 as SNEGSKA (reference sequence). CDR3 length equals 14 residues. In nucleotides, the CDR3 is TGCAGTGCTGGGGCTGCGGGGGCGGGAGCTGAAGCTTTCTTT. Translating gives CSAGAAGAGAEAFF.

The chain employs TRBV29-1 and TRBJ2-5, with D unclear. This CDR3 region has 11 residues. Deletions cut 4 bases from V and 5 bases from J, with 8 bases between. Looked up from germline, CDR1 is SQVTM and CDR2 is ANQGSEA. This CDR3 reads CSVGSFETQYF. In DNA form, the CDR3 reads TGCAGCGTTGGAAGTTTCGAGACCCAGTACTTC.

This clonotype was detected many times. The gene calls are TRBV7-2 and TRBJ2-1; 8 bases are a match to TRBD2. V lost 4 bases, J lost 4 bases, and 3 bases stayed unmatched. The CDR3 runs 14 residues. Germline V gene data show CDR1 as SGHTA and CDR2 as FQGNSA. CDR3 nucleotide sequence: TGTGCCAGCAGCTCTACTAGCGGATACAATGAGCAGTTCTTC. Amino acid sequence: CASSSTSGYNEQFF.

V gene TRBV7-9 combines with J gene TRBJ2-1; TRBD2 agrees at 7 bases. After removal of 0 bases from V and 5 bases from J, the junction contained 10 bases not matched to a gene. The germline CDR1 and CDR2 sequences are SEHNR and FQNEAQ (reference sequence). The CDR3 is 17 amino acids. This chain's CDR3 is CASSLAGLAVSNNEQFF. The DNA for the CDR3 is TGTGCCAGCAGCTTAGCTGGGCTAGCGGTATCCAACAATGAGCAGTTCTTC.

This sequence joins TRBV15 and TRBJ2-1; D not certain. The V gene lost 8 bases and the J gene lost 0 bases, with 11 bases spanning the gap. The CDR3 contains 14 residues. Germline CDR1 LNHNV, CDR2 YYDKDF (reference sequence). The CDR3 nucleotides read TGTGCCACCGGCGCACTGAGCTCCTACAATGAGCAGTTCTTC. This codes for CATGALSSYNEQFF.

This clonotype showed up just a few times. V gene TRBV9 combines with J gene TRBJ2-1; 9 nucleotides align to TRBD2. J was trimmed by 7 bases and V by 3 bases; bases with no gene match: 11. This CDR3 is 16 amino acids long. Germline V CDR1 and CDR2: SGDLS, YYNGEE. The CDR3 coding sequence is TGTGCCAGCAGCGCTTCGCTAGCGGGAAGTAAAAATGAGCAGTTCTTC. Its translation: CASSASLAGSKNEQFF.

V usage is TRBV9 and J usage is TRBJ2-3; no clear D gene. Trimming stripped 4 bases from V and 4 bases from J, with 10 bases between. This CDR3 comprises 13 residues. The germline V gene has CDR1 SGDLS and CDR2 YYNGEE. DNA for the CDR3: TGTGCCAGCAGCCCCCCTGGATCAGATACGCAGTATTTT. The encoded protein is CASSPPGSDTQYF. Full variable domain (outside the CDR3, taken from reference TRBV9 and TRBJ2-3): DSGVTQTPKHLITATGQRVTLRCSPRSGDLSVYWYQQSLDQGLQFLIQYYNGEERAKGNILERFSAQQFPDLHSELNLSSLELGDSALYFCASSPPGSDTQYFGPGTRLTVL.

V usage is TRBV6-5 and J usage is TRBJ2-7; unclear D gene. Trimming pared 3 bases from V and 3 bases from J, leaving 15 bases between. Germline values: CDR1 MNHEY, CDR2 SVGAGI. The CDR3 contains 15 residues. CDR3 amino acids: CASSYSPGLSYEQYF. CDR3 sequence (DNA): TGTGCCAGCAGTTATTCGCCGGGCCTCAGCTACGAGCAGTACTTC.

Only a few counts were recorded for this clonotype. CDR3 in DNA: TGTGCCAGCAGCTACACTAGGGCGGGAGGGACCCACGAGCAGTACTTC. Encoded protein: CASSYTRAGGTHEQYF. V and J are TRBV27 and TRBJ2-7; TRBD2 agrees at 9 bases. V dropped 6 bases and J dropped 5; count of bases not matched to a gene: 14. This CDR3 spans 16 amino acids. CDR1 is MNHEY, CDR2 SMNVEV, per germline (reference sequence).

This clonotype turned up a few times. The V gene is TRBV10-2, the J gene TRBJ2-7; 7 nucleotides agree with TRBD2. V gave up 8 bases and J gave up 2 bases; unmatched junction bases: 6. CDR1 WSHSY and CDR2 SAAADI come from the germline V gene. CDR3 length: 13 residues. CDR3: CASWEGGPYEQYF. The CDR3 bases are TGCGCCAGCTGGGAGGGCGGACCCTACGAGCAGTACTTC.

The rearrangement links TRBV3-1 to TRBJ1-6; a possible D gene is TRBD1 (5 bases). Germline CDR1 reads LGHDT; CDR2 reads YNNKEL (reference sequence). The V end was cut by 2 bases, the J end by 2 bases, with 19 bases between. The CDR3 runs 19 residues. CDR3 coding DNA: TGTGCCAGCAGCCAACCCGGGGCGGCAGGTGGGGCCTATAATTCACCCCTCCACTTT. Its protein product is CASSQPGAAGGAYNSPLHF.

The genes are TRBV7-6 and TRBJ1-5, with D uncertain. The V end lost 5 bases, the J end lost 0 bases, and 11 bases lay between the germline ends. The CDR3 runs 15 residues. Germline V lookup: CDR1 SGHVS, CDR2 FNYEAQ. The CDR3 region is CASSADSFSNQPQHF. The CDR3 coding sequence is TGTGCCAGCAGCGCCGATAGCTTTAGCAATCAGCCCCAGCATTTT.

This clonotype has a handful of counts. V gene TRBV7-9 combines with J gene TRBJ2-6; D is possibly TRBD1 (5 bases). This CDR3 is 15 amino acids long. CDR1 is SEHNR, CDR2 FQNEAQ, per germline (reference sequence). V was clipped by 4 bases and J by 3 bases, with 10 bases between them. The CDR3 protein is CASSYRRVGANVLTF. For the CDR3, the DNA is TGTGCCAGCAGCTATCGCAGGGTTGGGGCCAACGTCCTGACTTTC.

In its sample, this clonotype was seen a few times. V usage is TRBV27 and J usage is TRBJ2-7, with 7 bases matching TRBD2. After removal of 1 base from V and 2 bases from J, the junction contained 5 bases not matched to a gene. The CDR3 has 15 residues. Germline V gives CDR1 MNHEY, CDR2 SMNVEV (reference sequence). The CDR3 sequence is CASSLFGEGTYEQYF. The CDR3 bases are TGTGCCAGCAGTTTATTTGGGGAGGGAACCTACGAGCAGTACTTC.

This clonotype was counted a few times. The chain uses TRBV11-2 and TRBJ2-3, with 7 bases aligning to TRBD2. The length of the CDR3 is 19 residues. Unmatched junction bases numbered 16, after V lost 4 bases and J lost 0 bases. Germline-derived CDR1 and CDR2 are SGHAT and FQNNGV. The CDR3 loop is CASSSPNGGGRASTDTQYF. Here the CDR3 DNA reads TGTGCCAGCAGCTCACCCAATGGAGGAGGGAGGGCTAGCACAGATACGCAGTATTTT.

This clonotype was counted between two and nine times. The chain couples TRBV12-3 or TRBV12-4 to TRBJ2-5, with a tentative D call TRBD2 (5 bases). The V end lost 6 bases, the J end lost 4 bases, and 12 bases lay between the germline ends. This CDR3 has 13 amino acids. The CDR3 DNA reads TGTGCCAGCAGCCCGGGGTCCCGAGAGACCCAGTACTTC. It encodes CASSPGSRETQYF.

This clonotype was seen only a few times. This CDR3 reads CASSSIRGPSTDTQYF. CDR3 nucleotides: TGTGCCAGCAGCTCAATCAGGGGGCCATCTACAGATACGCAGTATTTT. V gene TRBV11-2 combines with J gene TRBJ2-3; 8 bases are a match to TRBD1. The CDR3 is 16 amino acids. CDR1 is SGHAT, CDR2 FQNNGV, per germline. The trim removed 4 bases at V and 3 bases at J, leaving 9 bases unmatched.

This clonotype came up a few times. The CDR3 is CASSLNENSPLHF. The CDR3 nucleotides read TGTGCCAGCAGCTTAAATGAAAATTCACCCCTCCACTTT. V is TRBV7-9 and J is TRBJ1-6; D unclear. The length of the CDR3 is 13 residues. V gave up 2 bases and J gave up 7 bases, with 6 bases separating them. Germline CDR1 is SEHNR and CDR2 is FQNEAQ (reference sequence).

Many counts were recorded for this clonotype. The genes are TRBV4-3 and TRBJ1-4; tentative D call: TRBD1 (5 bases). V dropped 0 bases and J dropped 8 bases, with 16 bases sitting between them. Germline CDR1 reads LGHNA; CDR2 reads YSLEER. The CDR3 has 16 residues. This chain's CDR3 is CASSQEGSGTPEKLFF. The CDR3 bases are TGCGCCAGCAGCCAAGAAGGGTCGGGGACGCCGGAAAAACTGTTTTTT.

The DNA for the CDR3 is TGTGCCAGCAGCGCAGGACAGGGTTCCATATCCTACGAGCAGTACTTC. It codes for CASSAGQGSISYEQYF. This chain joins TRBV9 and TRBJ2-7; 8 bases are shared with TRBD1. Trimming at V came to 3 bases and at J to 1 base, leaving 9 bases not matched to a gene. Germline CDR1 is SGDLS and CDR2 is YYNGEE. The CDR3 length is 16 residues.

This sequence joins TRBV27 and TRBJ1-6; tentatively, D is TRBD1 (6 bases). The CDR3 is made up of 17 amino acids. Germline CDR1 MNHEY, CDR2 SMNVEV (reference sequence). Trimming removed 2 bases at V and 7 bases at J, with 18 bases between. This CDR3 is CASSLVGGWPTNSPLHF. In DNA form, the CDR3 reads TGTGCCAGCAGTTTAGTCGGGGGCTGGCCCACGAATTCACCCCTCCACTTT.

This clonotype was counted between two and nine times. The V gene is TRBV6-5, the J gene TRBJ2-3; 10 bases are a match to TRBD2. CDR1 is MNHEY and CDR2 is SVGAGI in the germline V gene. CDR3 length equals 16 residues. The junction had 10 bases not matched to a gene; V was cut back by 4 bases and J by 6 bases. The CDR3 coding sequence is TGTGCCAGCAGTTCCTTCCTAGCGGGAGAAGGGGATACGCAGTATTTT. This gives the protein CASSSFLAGEGDTQYF.

The gene calls are TRBV5-4 and TRBJ2-3; D not certain. V lost 5 bases and J 0 bases, leaving 13 bases between the germline ends. The CDR3 is 15 amino acids. Germline CDR1 reads SGHNT; CDR2 reads YYREEE (reference sequence). The CDR3 spells CASRRAGSSTDTQYF. CDR3 nucleotides: TGTGCCAGCAGACGAGCAGGATCTAGCACAGATACGCAGTATTTT.

V gene TRBV28 combines with J gene TRBJ2-4, with D unresolved. Trimming removed 6 bases from V and 0 bases from J, with 9 bases in between. The CDR3 has 14 amino acids. The germline V gene encodes CDR1 MDHEN and CDR2 SYDVKM. CDR3 in amino acids: CASRRHLAKNIQYF. CDR3 DNA: TGTGCCAGCAGAAGACACCTAGCCAAAAACATTCAGTACTTC.

In its sample, this clonotype was seen a few times. This chain uses TRBV23-1 with TRBJ2-3, with D possibly being TRBD1 (6 bases). TRBV23-1 is labeled an ORF, and its function is uncertain. The CDR3 consists of 14 residues. Trimming took off 7 bases at V and 7 bases at J, with 18 bases between the two ends. CDR3 bases: TGCGCCAGCACCCCTGGGGGCGCGACAAATACGCAGTATTTT. As protein: CASTPGGATNTQYF.

This clonotype was detected a few times. The chain joins TRBV3-1 to TRBJ2-5; D not certain. Between the trimmed V and J ends, which lost 0 bases and 5 bases, there was a span of 7 bases. The V gene's germline CDR1 is LGHDT and CDR2 YNNKEL (reference sequence). This CDR3 contains 13 residues. CDR3 DNA sequence: TGTGCCAGCAGCCAAGATGGTTGGGAGACCCAGTACTTC. Translating gives CASSQDGWETQYF.

This clonotype occurred a few times. The chain uses TRBV6-6 and TRBJ2-5; D gene unclear. The V and J ends lost 2 bases and 7 bases respectively, with 8 bases between them. From germline, CDR1 is MNHNY and CDR2 SVGAGI (reference sequence). The CDR3 contains 12 residues. The CDR3 loop is CASSYQTGTQYF. CDR3 in DNA: TGTGCCAGCAGTTACCAAACGGGGACCCAGTACTTC.

This clonotype appeared many times. The J gene is TRBJ2-7, the V gene TRBV23-1; unclear D gene. TRBV23-1 carries the ORF label, with uncertain function. With 7 bases removed from V and 1 base from J, the gap between germline ends came to 20 bases. There are 16 residues in the CDR3. The CDR3 DNA reads TGCGCCAGCACCTCAATCGGTGGACGCGTATCCTACGAGCAGTACTTC. Amino acids: CASTSIGGRVSYEQYF.

V gene TRBV24-1 combines with J gene TRBJ2-1; a weak D match, TRBD1 (6 bases). Germline loops: CDR1 KGHDR, CDR2 SFDVKD. The CDR3 totals 13 residues. The V end lost 7 bases, the J end lost 6 bases, and 12 bases lay between the germline ends. CDR3 DNA sequence: TGTGCCACCAGGGAAACAGGGATCAATGAGCAGTTCTTC. This translates into CATRETGINEQFF.

This clonotype has just a few counts. The chain links TRBV24-1 to TRBJ1-6; D remains ambiguous. The CDR3 consists of 17 residues. The V and J ends lost 3 bases and 8 bases respectively, with 19 bases between them. CDR1 KGHDR and CDR2 SFDVKD come from the germline V gene. The CDR3 sequence: CATSDRPERRPHSPLHF. The DNA of the CDR3 is TGTGCCACCAGTGATCGACCTGAGAGGAGGCCACATTCACCCCTCCACTTT.